This is a list of T cell receptor beta chains from one sample in a study of blood T cell repertoires in COVID-19. TCRdb keeps only in-frame clones here, not all; method: immunoSEQ multiplex PCR. This sample has about 210,000 clones; roughly 90% occur once, and the top ten carry approximately 8.1%. Sequencing used PBMCs or T cells enriched from blood (not recorded which). Receptor source: a woman aged 18-29 years who had recovered from COVID-19. The CDR3 runs from the conserved cysteine through the conserved F or W. A D gene is named only where the DNA matches it firmly. Only part of the rows carry a size: once, few, many, or a class if the clone is expanded.

size: -
J: TRBJ1-5
V: TRBV6-5
D: -
DNA: TGTGCCAGCAGTCTACAGGATAGCAATCAGCCCCAGCATTTT
CDR3: CASSLQDSNQPQHF

size: -
J: TRBJ1-4
V: TRBV28
D: TRBD1
DNA: TGTGCCAGCAGTCTGTTAACAGGGGTGGCTGAAAAACTGTTTTTT
CDR3: CASSLLTGVAEKLFF

size: -
J: TRBJ1-1
V: TRBV4-2
D: -
DNA: TGTGCCAGCAGCCCACTAGTGGGCCTGAACACTGAAGCTTTCTTT
CDR3: CASSPLVGLNTEAFF

size: -
J: TRBJ2-7
V: TRBV6-1
D: -
DNA: TGTGCCAGCAGTGAAGGGCCGGGACATCCCTACGAGCAGTACTTC
CDR3: CASSEGPGHPYEQYF

size: -
J: TRBJ1-1
V: TRBV7-2
D: -
DNA: TGTGCCAGCAGCTTTAACGGACAGCCGAACACTGAAGCTTTCTTT
CDR3: CASSFNGQPNTEAFF

size: -
J: TRBJ1-3
V: TRBV12-5
D: -
DNA: TGTGCTAGTGGTTTGGTTACAGGGTATGCGCGCGGAAACACCATATATTTT
CDR3: CASGLVTGYARGNTIYF

size: -
J: TRBJ1-1
V: TRBV20-1
D: -
DNA: TGCAGTGCTAGAGATGCGGAAGAAGCTTTCTTT
CDR3: CSARDAEEAFF

size: -
J: TRBJ2-7
V: TRBV13
D: -
DNA: TGTGCCAGCAGCCTAAGATACGAGCAGTACTTC
CDR3: CASSLRYEQYF

size: -
J: TRBJ1-4
V: TRBV4-1
D: -
DNA: TGCGCCAGCAGCCAAACCGGGGTACAGCTTGGTGAAAAACTGTTTTTT
CDR3: CASSQTGVQLGEKLFF

size: once
J: TRBJ2-3
V: TRBV6-2/TRBV6-3
D: -
DNA: TGTGCCAGCAGTCAGAGAGGGGCAGGGGGAGGTACAGATACGCAGTATTTT
CDR3: CASSQRGAGGGTDTQYF

size: -
J: TRBJ1-5
V: TRBV10-1
D: TRBD1
DNA: TGCGCCAGCAGTGAGTCTGGGACAGGGTTACCCCAGCGGCCCCAGCATTTT
CDR3: CASSESGTGLPQRPQHF

size: -
J: TRBJ2-3
V: TRBV4-1
D: TRBD1
DNA: TGCGCCAGCAGCCAGCCGGGACAGGGGACAGATACGCAGTATTTT
CDR3: CASSQPGQGTDTQYF